Listed below are T cell receptor beta chains from one sample, sequenced in a study of OX40 agonist ivuxolimab in advanced cancers. The method was immunoSEQ multiplex PCR; TCRdb's version includes in-frame clones alone and lacks a portion of them. Of over 35,000 clones in the sample, approximately 81% are singletons; the top ten hold approximately 15%. The sequencing used CD4+ or CD8+ T cells sorted from blood, collected in a trial of the OX40 agonist ivuxolimab. The receptor source for this set is an adult with an advanced solid tumor such as melanoma, head and neck, liver or kidney cancer. Each CDR3 is given with its conserved first and last residue. A D gene is named only where the DNA matches it firmly. Some rows have no size entry. The others give once, few or many, or a class for an expanded clone.

>TRBV27|.|TRBJ2-5|.
TGTGCCAGCAGTTTGGGCGAAGGGCTACAAGAGACCCAGTACTTC
CASSLGEGLQETQYF
>TRBV27|.|TRBJ2-3|.
TGTGCCAGCAGTCTGAGTATTTGGACAGAGATCACAGATACGCAGTATTTT
CASSLSIWTEITDTQYF
>TRBV6-1|TRBD1|TRBJ1-1|.
TGTGCCAGCAGTGAGGGACAGGGGATGAACACTGAAGCTTTCTTT
CASSEGQGMNTEAFF
>TRBV18|.|TRBJ1-1|.
TGTGCCAGCTCACCACGCTTTCTCGACACTGAAGCTTTCTTT
CASSPRFLDTEAFF
>TRBV4-3|TRBD1|TRBJ1-5|.
TGCGCCAGCAGCCGGACAGGGGGTCCTGGGGGAGGGCCCCAGCATTTT
CASSRTGGPGGGPQHF
>TRBV7-9|.|TRBJ2-1|.
TGTGCCAGCAGCCCGCTGGACTGGATTCCGCTCTTC
CASSPLDWIPLF
>TRBV5-4|.|TRBJ1-2|.
TGTGCCAGCAGCGACATATTGACAGGAAACTATGGCTACACCTTC
CASSDILTGNYGYTF
>TRBV10-3|.|TRBJ1-1|.
TGTGCCATCGCCGTAATCGGGTTGGCTGAAGCTTTCTTT
CAIAVIGLAEAFF
>TRBV27|.|TRBJ1-5|.
TGTGCCAGCAGTTCATGGGTGGGGGCAAGCAATCAGCCCCAGCATTTT
CASSSWVGASNQPQHF
>TRBV27|TRBD2|TRBJ2-5|.
TGTGCCAGCAGTTTTGCCGGGGGAGGGCTAGAGACCCAGTACTTC
CASSFAGGGLETQYF
>TRBV27|.|TRBJ1-5|.
TGTGCCAGCAGTTTAGTTATTGGGCATGACCAGCATTTT
CASSLVIGHDQHF
>TRBV19|.|TRBJ2-3|.
TGTGCCAGTAGTAGTGGGAGTTCAGATACGCAGTATTTT
CASSSGSSDTQYF
>TRBV6-5|TRBD1|TRBJ1-1|.
TGTGCCAGCAGTTACGGACAGGCAAACACTGAAGCTTTCTTT
CASSYGQANTEAFF
>TRBV6-5|.|TRBJ2-7|once
TGTGCCAGCAGTTACTCGCCGTCGGGCTACGAGCAGTACTTC
CASSYSPSGYEQYF
>TRBV29-1|TRBD2|TRBJ2-7|.
TGCAGCGTTGGGGCATTTGGACTAGCGGGCTACGAGCAGTACTTC
CSVGAFGLAGYEQYF
>TRBV27|TRBD1|TRBJ2-7|.
TGTGCCAGCAGTTTACTCCCGACAGGGTCCTACGAGCAGTACTTC
CASSLLPTGSYEQYF
>TRBV2|.|TRBJ2-3|many
TGTGCCAGCAGTGTATCAACGCTCCTCCGGAGCACAGATACGCAGTATTTT
CASSVSTLLRSTDTQYF
>TRBV27|.|TRBJ2-7|.
TGTGCCAGCAGTTTACGGATAGCGGCCTACGAGCAGTACTTC
CASSLRIAAYEQYF
>TRBV19|TRBD2|TRBJ2-6|.
TGTGCCAGTAGTCTGGGACTAGCGGGCCCGCCGGGTTTC
CASSLGLAGPPGF
>TRBV7-6|.|TRBJ2-5|.
TGTGCCAGCAGCTTAAAGCGAGAAGAGACCCAGTACTTC
CASSLKREETQYF
>TRBV5-6|.|TRBJ2-5|.
TGTGCCAGCAGTCCGGAGGCCGAAGAGACCCAGTACTTC
CASSPEAEETQYF
>TRBV6-6|.|TRBJ2-3|.
TGTGCCAGCAGTTCCCTTGGACGGCTAATCACAGATACGCAGTATTTT
CASSSLGRLITDTQYF
>TRBV6-5|.|TRBJ1-1|.
TGTGCCAGCAGAACTACATCCAGCCTGGCTTTCTTT
CASRTTSSLAFF
>TRBV27|.|TRBJ2-6|.
TGTGCCTCCCAGGGGGGAGGGGCCAACGTCCTGACTTTC
CASQGGGANVLTF
>TRBV6-5|.|TRBJ2-2|.
TGTGCCAGCAGTTACTCGAATTTCGGCGGGGAGCTGTTTTTT
CASSYSNFGGELFF
>TRBV12-5|TRBD1|TRBJ1-2|.
TGTGCTAGTGGTTTTCCCCTGGGGTTTGGACAGGGGGCTCACGGCTACACCTTC
CASGFPLGFGQGAHGYTF
>TRBV19|.|TRBJ1-1|.
TGTGCCAGTAGTCCCGAGACAGGTAGCGACCAAGGAGTCCGGAGGTTGAAAGCTTTCTTT
CASSPETGSDQGVRRLKAFF
>TRBV4-3|TRBD2|TRBJ2-3|.
TGCGCCAGCAGCCGATTACTAGCGGGGGGCACAGATACGCAGTATTTT
CASSRLLAGGTDTQYF
>TRBV15|.|TRBJ1-2|.
TGTGCCACCAGCAGAGACCTCCCGACAGCCGGTTACACCTTC
CATSRDLPTAGYTF
>TRBV6-1|.|TRBJ1-2|once
TGTGCCAGCAGTGATTGGGTTGTCTCCTATGGCTACACCTTC
CASSDWVVSYGYTF
>TRBV6-1|.|TRBJ1-2|.
TGTGCCAGCAAGACCGGGACAACTTATGGCTACACCTTC
CASKTGTTYGYTF
>TRBV7-9|.|TRBJ2-7|.
TGTGCCAGCAGCTTAGGGAGAGGCGAGCAGTACTTC
CASSLGRGEQYF
>TRBV6-1|.|TRBJ1-4|.
TGTGCCAGCAGTGAAAAAACAGACTTTAATGAAAAACTGTTTTTT
CASSEKTDFNEKLFF
>TRBV4-1|.|TRBJ1-1|.
TGCGCCAGCAGCCAAGAAAGAGGGGGGGGTACTGAAGCTTTCTTT
CASSQERGGGTEAFF
>TRBV6-6|.|TRBJ1-6|.
TGTGCCAGCAGTCTGGGTGGGCAGTATAATTCACCCCTCCACTTT
CASSLGGQYNSPLHF
>TRBV9|TRBD2|TRBJ2-1|.
TGTGCCAGCACTAATCCAGGCGGGAGCTCCTACAATGAGCAGTTCTTC
CASTNPGGSSYNEQFF
>TRBV4-1|.|TRBJ1-4|.
TGCGCCAGCAGCCAAGATACCGCAACTAATGAAAAACTGTTTTTT
CASSQDTATNEKLFF
>TRBV27|TRBD2|TRBJ2-2|once
TGTGCCAGCAGTTTAGGACTAGCGGGAGACGCCGGGGAGCTGTTTTTT
CASSLGLAGDAGELFF
>TRBV4-3|.|TRBJ1-2|once
TGCGCCAGCGGAAAATTTGGGGCGGATGGCTACACCTTC
CASGKFGADGYTF
>TRBV19|.|TRBJ1-1|.
TGTGCCAGTAGTAATGCGGGGGTGAACACTGAAGCTTTCTTT
CASSNAGVNTEAFF
>TRBV29-1|.|TRBJ2-6|.
TGCAGCGTTACAGGACTTCTGGGGGCCAACGTCCTGACTTTC
CSVTGLLGANVLTF
>TRBV15|.|TRBJ1-4|.
TGTGCCACCTCCTTCGGGGGAATTATTGCAACTAATGAAAAACTGTTTTTT
CATSFGGIIATNEKLFF
>TRBV29-1|TRBD2|TRBJ2-7|.
TGCAGCGTTGAGAGGGAGGGATGGTACGAGCAGTACTTC
CSVEREGWYEQYF
>TRBV30|.|TRBJ1-5|.
TGTGCCTGGAGTTCGGACGGCCCCAATCAGCCCCAGCATTTT
CAWSSDGPNQPQHF
>TRBV5-4|TRBD1|TRBJ1-1|.
TGTGCCAGCAGCCCCTCCGGGACAGGGGGCCGGACGGGTGAAGCTTTCTTT
CASSPSGTGGRTGEAFF
>TRBV29-1|.|TRBJ2-7|.
TGCAGCGTTCGGGCAGGACCCTACGAGCAGTACTTC
CSVRAGPYEQYF
>TRBV27|TRBD1|TRBJ2-7|.
TGTGCCAGCAGTACACAGGGGAATCCCTACGAGCAGTACTTC
CASSTQGNPYEQYF
>TRBV18|.|TRBJ1-4|medium-sized
TGTGCCAGCTCACCACCCGAAGAGGCGTGGCTGAATGAAAAACTGTTTTTT
CASSPPEEAWLNEKLFF
>TRBV7-2|TRBD2|TRBJ2-3|.
TGTGCCAGCAGCTTACTAGCGGGGGGACCAGATACGCAGTATTTT
CASSLLAGGPDTQYF
>TRBV4-3|TRBD2|TRBJ2-7|.
TGCGCCAGCAGCCAAGACCCCGGGGGAGGGAGCTTCGAGCAGTACTTC
CASSQDPGGGSFEQYF
>TRBV9|.|TRBJ1-2|.
TGTGCCAGCAGCGTAGGTAACATCGACTATGGCTACACCTTC
CASSVGNIDYGYTF
>TRBV7-6|TRBD2|TRBJ2-5|.
TGTGCCAGCAGCTCAAACCGGCCCGGGGGGGATTGGTACCAAGAGACCCAGTACTTC
CASSSNRPGGDWYQETQYF
>TRBV7-3|.|TRBJ2-6|.
TGTGCCAGCAGCCCCTCCCTCGGGGCCAACGTCCTGACTTTC
CASSPSLGANVLTF